This is a list of T cell receptor beta chains from one sample in a study of blood T cells in healthy people across ages. TCRdb independently ran MiXCR on the 5' RACE reads; one entry per CDR3 protein. The sample holds about 800,000 distinct CDR3 sequences, about 25% seen once. Another study also made use of these data, one on T cells of mothers and their children.

Sequencing input: blood. All receptors derive from a boy aged 5-17 years in good health. The CDR3 runs from the conserved cysteine through the conserved F or W. Fields, in order: D gene, V gene, J gene, clone size, CDR3 DNA, CDR3 protein. D genes are given only for firm matches. Only part of the rows carry a size: once, few, many, or a class if the clone is expanded.

D gene: TRBD2
V gene: TRBV20-1
J gene: TRBJ2-5
clone size: few
CDR3 DNA: TGCAGTGCTCGACTAGCGGGGAGTCAAGAGACCCAGTACTTC
CDR3 protein: CSARLAGSQETQYF

D gene: TRBD1
V gene: TRBV14
J gene: TRBJ2-5
clone size: .
CDR3 DNA: TGTGCCAGCAGCGTCAGGACAGGGGTGAGGGAGACCCAGTACTTC
CDR3 protein: CASSVRTGVRETQYF

D gene: .
V gene: TRBV15
J gene: TRBJ2-5
clone size: few
CDR3 DNA: TGTGCCACCCGGACCGCGGGAGAGACCCAGTACTTC
CDR3 protein: CATRTAGETQYF

D gene: .
V gene: TRBV13
J gene: TRBJ2-3
clone size: .
CDR3 DNA: TGTGCCAGCAGCCCCCCTGTCGCGGGGATCACAGATACGCAGTATTTT
CDR3 protein: CASSPPVAGITDTQYF

D gene: .
V gene: TRBV6-4
J gene: TRBJ2-7
clone size: few
CDR3 DNA: TGTGCCAGCAGTGACTCCGGCCGGGGGCGACTTTGGAACGAGCAGTACTTC
CDR3 protein: CASSDSGRGRLWNEQYF

D gene: .
V gene: TRBV18
J gene: TRBJ2-5
clone size: .
CDR3 DNA: TGTGCCAGCTCAAGAACGCGGGACTGGTCGTCAGAGACCCAGTACTTC
CDR3 protein: CASSRTRDWSSETQYF

D gene: .
V gene: TRBV5-1
J gene: TRBJ2-1
clone size: once
CDR3 DNA: TGCGCCAGCAGCTTGTTTTCTAGCTCCTACAATGAGCAGTTCTTC
CDR3 protein: CASSLFSSSYNEQFF

D gene: TRBD1
V gene: TRBV28
J gene: TRBJ2-5
clone size: .
CDR3 DNA: TGTGCCAGCAGTGGGGGACAGGGGGTGGTAGCTGGAGAGACCCAGTACTTC
CDR3 protein: CASSGGQGVVAGETQYF

D gene: .
V gene: TRBV20-1
J gene: TRBJ2-2
clone size: few
CDR3 DNA: TGCAGTGCTAGAAGCCTCAGGGGAACGGACACCGGGGAGCTGTTTTTT
CDR3 protein: CSARSLRGTDTGELFF

D gene: .
V gene: TRBV5-1
J gene: TRBJ1-2
clone size: .
CDR3 DNA: TGCGCCAGCAGAAAGGACAGCGGGGCTTTCTATGGCTACACCTTC
CDR3 protein: CASRKDSGAFYGYTF

D gene: .
V gene: TRBV28
J gene: TRBJ2-1
clone size: few
CDR3 DNA: TGTGCCAGCGTCCCCCTTGGGGGACTCGAGGGGTTCTTC
CDR3 protein: CASVPLGGLEGFF

D gene: .
V gene: TRBV28
J gene: TRBJ2-7
clone size: few
CDR3 DNA: TGTGCCAGCAGTTTGCCTACGGGACCACAGATCGAGCAGTACTTC
CDR3 protein: CASSLPTGPQIEQYF

D gene: .
V gene: TRBV20-1
J gene: TRBJ1-4
clone size: .
CDR3 DNA: TGCAGTGCTAGAGACCGTCTTAATGAAAAACTGTATTTT
CDR3 protein: CSARDRLNEKLYF

D gene: .
V gene: TRBV9
J gene: TRBJ2-1
clone size: .
CDR3 DNA: TGTGCCAGCAGCCCCCTAGTGGGGGCGAATGAGCAGTTCTTC
CDR3 protein: CASSPLVGANEQFF

D gene: TRBD2
V gene: TRBV6-2/TRBV6-3
J gene: TRBJ2-7
clone size: few
CDR3 DNA: TGTGCCAGCAGGCCCCGGACTAGTAGGGGTTACGAGCAGTACTTC
CDR3 protein: CASRPRTSRGYEQYF

D gene: .
V gene: TRBV11-2
J gene: TRBJ2-5
clone size: few
CDR3 DNA: TGTGCCAGCAGTCCTAGGCGGGTGCAGACCCGCATCCAAAAGACCCAGTACTTC
CDR3 protein: CASSPRRVQTRIQKTQYF

D gene: .
V gene: TRBV6-1
J gene: TRBJ2-3
clone size: .
CDR3 DNA: TGTGCCAGCAGTGTTATATCCTCTAGCACAGATACGCAGTATTTT
CDR3 protein: CASSVISSSTDTQYF

D gene: TRBD2
V gene: TRBV7-9
J gene: TRBJ2-5
clone size: .
CDR3 DNA: TGTGCCAGCAGCTTAGTTGGGGACTACCTACAGACCCAGTACTTC
CDR3 protein: CASSLVGDYLQTQYF

D gene: .
V gene: TRBV5-5
J gene: TRBJ1-1
clone size: .
CDR3 DNA: TGTGCCAGCAGCCCCACGGACACTGAAGCTTTCTTT
CDR3 protein: CASSPTDTEAFF

D gene: .
V gene: TRBV6-5
J gene: TRBJ1-4
clone size: .
CDR3 DNA: TGTGCCAGCAGCATAAACCCAACTAATGAAAAACTGTTTTTT
CDR3 protein: CASSINPTNEKLFF

D gene: TRBD2
V gene: TRBV18
J gene: TRBJ2-1
clone size: .
CDR3 DNA: TGTGCCAGCTCACAAGATAGCGGGACTGAGCAGTTCTTC
CDR3 protein: CASSQDSGTEQFF

D gene: TRBD2
V gene: TRBV28
J gene: TRBJ2-3
clone size: .
CDR3 DNA: TGTGCCAGCAGCCCAAGCGGGGAGGTGAAAGATACGCAGTATTTT
CDR3 protein: CASSPSGEVKDTQYF

D gene: .
V gene: TRBV12-3/TRBV12-4
J gene: TRBJ2-2
clone size: .
CDR3 DNA: TGTGCCAGCAGTTTGGCCCCACCCCGGACCGGGGAGCTGTTTTTT
CDR3 protein: CASSLAPPRTGELFF

D gene: .
V gene: TRBV6-6
J gene: TRBJ2-7
clone size: .
CDR3 DNA: TGTGCCAGCAGTTACTGGGGCACGGGTAGAGAGTTTTCCTACGAGCAGTACTTC
CDR3 protein: CASSYWGTGREFSYEQYF

D gene: .
V gene: TRBV12-3/TRBV12-4
J gene: TRBJ2-2
clone size: .
CDR3 DNA: TGTGCCAGCGGGGACCGGGACGGTCACACCGGGGAGCTGTTTTTT
CDR3 protein: CASGDRDGHTGELFF

D gene: .
V gene: TRBV11-2
J gene: TRBJ2-5
clone size: few
CDR3 DNA: TGTGCCAGCAGCTTCCGACAGACCCAGTACTTC
CDR3 protein: CASSFRQTQYF

D gene: TRBD1
V gene: TRBV6-6
J gene: TRBJ1-1
clone size: .
CDR3 DNA: TGTGCCAGCAGCCTGGACAGGGGTAATGAAGCTTTCTTT
CDR3 protein: CASSLDRGNEAFF

D gene: TRBD1
V gene: TRBV3-1
J gene: TRBJ2-1
clone size: few
CDR3 DNA: TGTGCCAGCAGCCAAGCAGGGGGCTCCTACAATGGGCAGTTCTTC
CDR3 protein: CASSQAGGSYNGQFF

D gene: TRBD1
V gene: TRBV10-3
J gene: TRBJ2-7
clone size: few
CDR3 DNA: TGTGCCATCAGTGAGTCCCTGGCGGGACAGGGGACCTACGAGCAGTACTTC
CDR3 protein: CAISESLAGQGTYEQYF

D gene: .
V gene: TRBV7-2
J gene: TRBJ1-2
clone size: .
CDR3 DNA: TGTGCCAGCAGCTTACACCTTAACTATGGCTACACCTTC
CDR3 protein: CASSLHLNYGYTF

D gene: .
V gene: TRBV6-2/TRBV6-3
J gene: TRBJ2-6
clone size: .
CDR3 DNA: TGTGCCAGCAGAACAGGGTACTCTGGGGCCAACGTCCTGACTTTC
CDR3 protein: CASRTGYSGANVLTF

D gene: .
V gene: TRBV21-1
J gene: TRBJ1-4
clone size: once
CDR3 DNA: TGTGCCAGCAGCAAAGGTCACAGAGATGCAACTAATGAAAAACTGTTTTTT
CDR3 protein: CASSKGHRDATNEKLFF

D gene: .
V gene: TRBV4-1
J gene: TRBJ2-5
clone size: .
CDR3 DNA: TGCGCCAGCAGCCAACCTACTAGCAGGAAGACCCAGTACTTC
CDR3 protein: CASSQPTSRKTQYF

D gene: .
V gene: TRBV19
J gene: TRBJ2-2
clone size: few
CDR3 DNA: TGTGCCAGTTCCTCCTGGCCCGCGAACACCGGGGAGCTGTTTTTT
CDR3 protein: CASSSWPANTGELFF

D gene: .
V gene: TRBV4-3
J gene: TRBJ2-7
clone size: few
CDR3 DNA: TGCGCCAGCAGCCAAGAGGGAAGGGCTAGTTTCTACGAGCAGTACTTC
CDR3 protein: CASSQEGRASFYEQYF

D gene: .
V gene: TRBV20-1
J gene: TRBJ2-3
clone size: .
CDR3 DNA: TGCAGTGCGAGCTCGGCTAGCGGCACAGATACGCAGTATTTT
CDR3 protein: CSASSASGTDTQYF

D gene: TRBD1
V gene: TRBV28
J gene: TRBJ2-3
clone size: .
CDR3 DNA: TGTGCCAGCAGAAAACAGGGGCTGGATACGCAGTATTTT
CDR3 protein: CASRKQGLDTQYF